This T cell receptor beta chain was sequenced for a study of siplizumab effects on memory and regulatory T cells. Overall study findings and caveats: Relative to controls at 25% to 30%, mappable alloreactive CD4+ clones exhibited a mean Treg-derived proportion of approximately 70% with siplizumab. A naive or memory phenotype could not be assigned to roughly 80-97% of the proliferating CD4+ or CD8+ clones.

Measured with immunoSEQ multiplex PCR; TCRdb has only the in-frame clones, and not every one. The table includes about 87,000 clones, nearly 95% detected once. This CDR3 contains 12 residues. V was shortened by 10 bases and J by 6 bases, with 15 bases between the two germline ends. Looked up from germline, CDR1 is SNHLY and CDR2 is FYNNEI. This clone was found once. As yet, its antigen is unknown. The sample was non-Treg CD4+ T cells sorted from blood. The J gene is TRBJ1-1, the V gene TRBV2, with D perhaps matching TRBD1 (6 bases). The receptor comes from a human donor in good health. Here the CDR3 reads CATTPGGPEAFF. In DNA, the CDR3 is TGTGCCACCACACCTGGGGGGCCTGAAGCTTTCTTT.